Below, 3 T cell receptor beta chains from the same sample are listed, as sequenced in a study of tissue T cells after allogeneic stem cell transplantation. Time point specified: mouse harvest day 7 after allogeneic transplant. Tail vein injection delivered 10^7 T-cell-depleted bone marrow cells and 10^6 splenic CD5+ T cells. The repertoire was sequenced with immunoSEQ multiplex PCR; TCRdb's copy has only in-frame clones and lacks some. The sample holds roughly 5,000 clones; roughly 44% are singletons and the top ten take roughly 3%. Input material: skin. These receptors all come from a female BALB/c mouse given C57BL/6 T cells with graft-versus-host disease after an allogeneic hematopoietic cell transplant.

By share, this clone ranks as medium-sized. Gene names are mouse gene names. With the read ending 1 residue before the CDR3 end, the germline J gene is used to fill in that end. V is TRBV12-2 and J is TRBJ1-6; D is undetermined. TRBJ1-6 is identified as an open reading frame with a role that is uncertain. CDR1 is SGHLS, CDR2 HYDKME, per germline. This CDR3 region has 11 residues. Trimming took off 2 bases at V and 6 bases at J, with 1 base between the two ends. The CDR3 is CASSPNSPLYF. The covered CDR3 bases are TGTGCCAGCTCTCCTAATTCGCCCCTCTAC.

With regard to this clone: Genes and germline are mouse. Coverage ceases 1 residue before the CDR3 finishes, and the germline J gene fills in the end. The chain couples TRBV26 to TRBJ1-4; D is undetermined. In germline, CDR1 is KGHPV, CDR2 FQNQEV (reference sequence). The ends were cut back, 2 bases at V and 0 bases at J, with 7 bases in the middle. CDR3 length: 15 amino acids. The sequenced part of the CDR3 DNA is TGTGCCAGCAGTCTGAGACAATTTTCCAACGAAAGATTATTT. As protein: CASSLRQFSNERLF. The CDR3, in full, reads CASSLRQFSNERLFF.

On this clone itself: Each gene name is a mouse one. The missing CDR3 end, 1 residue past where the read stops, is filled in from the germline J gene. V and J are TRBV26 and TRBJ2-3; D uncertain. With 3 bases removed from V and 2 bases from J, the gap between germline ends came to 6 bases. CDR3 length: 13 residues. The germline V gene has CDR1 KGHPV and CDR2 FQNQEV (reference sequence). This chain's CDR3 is CASSLQPAETLYF. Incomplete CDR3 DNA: TGTGCCAGCAGTCTACAGCCTGCAGAAACGCTGTAT.